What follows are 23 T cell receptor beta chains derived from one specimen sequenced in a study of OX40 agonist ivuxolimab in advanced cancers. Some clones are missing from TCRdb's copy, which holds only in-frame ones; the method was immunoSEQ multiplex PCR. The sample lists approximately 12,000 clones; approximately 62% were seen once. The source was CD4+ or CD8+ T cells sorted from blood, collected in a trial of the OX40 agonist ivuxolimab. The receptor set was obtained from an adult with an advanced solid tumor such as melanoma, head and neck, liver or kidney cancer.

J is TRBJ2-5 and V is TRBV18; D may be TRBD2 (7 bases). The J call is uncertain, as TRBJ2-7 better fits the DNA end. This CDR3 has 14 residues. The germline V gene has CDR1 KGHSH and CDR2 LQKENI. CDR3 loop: CASSPGGPLYEQYF. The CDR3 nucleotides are TGTGCCAGCTCACCGGGGGGGCCCCTCTACGAGCAGTACTTC.

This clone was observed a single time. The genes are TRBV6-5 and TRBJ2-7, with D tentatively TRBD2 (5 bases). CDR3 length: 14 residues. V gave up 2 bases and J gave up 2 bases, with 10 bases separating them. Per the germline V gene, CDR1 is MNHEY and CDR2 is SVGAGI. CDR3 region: CASSYDSGTYEQYF. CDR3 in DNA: TGTGCCAGCAGTTACGATTCCGGGACCTACGAGCAGTACTTC.

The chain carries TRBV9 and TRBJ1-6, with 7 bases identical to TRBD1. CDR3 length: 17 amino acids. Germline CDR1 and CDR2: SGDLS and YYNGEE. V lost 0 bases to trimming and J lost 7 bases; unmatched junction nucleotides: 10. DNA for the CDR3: TGTGCCAGCAGCGTAGAGCCGCGGGGGACAGAAAATTCACCCCTCCACTTT. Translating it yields CASSVEPRGTENSPLHF.

CDR3: CASSGRDGLQETQYF. The CDR3 DNA follows: TGTGCCAGCAGCGGACGGGACGGACTCCAAGAGACCCAGTACTTC. The V gene is TRBV5-4, the J gene TRBJ2-5; D may match TRBD1 or TRBD2 (5 bases each). CDR3 length: 15 residues. Looked up from germline, CDR1 is SGHNT and CDR2 is YYREEE (reference sequence). Trimming pared 4 bases from V and 1 base from J, leaving 14 bases between. Based on the CDR3 plus reference TRBV5-4 and TRBJ2-5, the full variable domain is ETGVTQSPTHLIKTRGQQVTLRCSSQSGHNTVSWYQQALGQGPQFIFQYYREEENGRGNFPPRFSGLQFPNYSSELNVNALELDDSALYLCASSGRDGLQETQYFGPGTRLLVL.

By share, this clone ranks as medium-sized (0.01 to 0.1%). CDR3 nucleotides: TGCGCCAGCAGCCAAGATGATGGCTACGAGCAGTACTTC. This translates into CASSQDDGYEQYF. The rearrangement uses TRBV4-3 and TRBJ2-7; D is undetermined. The V end lost 0 bases, the J end lost 3 bases, and 6 bases lay between the germline ends. Germline V gene sequence: CDR1 LGHNA, CDR2 YSLEER. The CDR3 has 13 residues.

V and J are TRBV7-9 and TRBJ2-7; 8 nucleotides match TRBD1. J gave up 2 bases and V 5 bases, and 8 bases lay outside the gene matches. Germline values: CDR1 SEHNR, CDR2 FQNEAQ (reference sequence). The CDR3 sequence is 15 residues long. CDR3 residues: CASSGDRGPTYEQYF. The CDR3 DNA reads TGTGCCAGCAGCGGAGACAGGGGCCCCACCTACGAGCAGTACTTC.

For the CDR3, the DNA is TGTGCCAGCAGCTTTAGTCCAGCGGGAGTAGAGAGCACAGATACGCAGTATTTT. This sequence encodes CASSFSPAGVESTDTQYF. This rearrangement joins TRBV5-6 to TRBJ2-3, with 8 bases matching TRBD2. Germline CDR1 SGHDT, CDR2 YYEEEE. The CDR3 runs to 18 residues. With 2 bases clipped from V and 0 bases from J, the junction kept 11 bases outside the gene matches.

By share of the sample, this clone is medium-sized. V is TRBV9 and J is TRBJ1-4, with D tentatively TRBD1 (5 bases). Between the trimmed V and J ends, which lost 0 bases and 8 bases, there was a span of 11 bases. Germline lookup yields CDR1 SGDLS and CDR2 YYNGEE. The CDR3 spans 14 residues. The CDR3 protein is CASSVVGDGEKLFF. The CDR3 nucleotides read TGTGCCAGCAGCGTAGTCGGGGACGGGGAAAAACTGTTTTTT.

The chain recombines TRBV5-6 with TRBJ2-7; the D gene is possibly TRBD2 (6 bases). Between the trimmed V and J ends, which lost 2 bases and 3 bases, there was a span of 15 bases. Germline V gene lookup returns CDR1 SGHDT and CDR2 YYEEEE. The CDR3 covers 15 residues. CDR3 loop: CASSLGPSGYYEQYF. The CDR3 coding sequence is TGTGCCAGCAGCTTAGGTCCCAGCGGGTACTACGAGCAGTACTTC.

CDR3 bases: TGTGCCAGTAGTCCCGAAGGGGGGGCCAATCAGCCCCAGCATTTT. Its protein product is CASSPEGGANQPQHF. V and J are TRBV19 and TRBJ1-5; a possible D gene is TRBD1 (6 bases). Germline-derived CDR1 and CDR2 are LNHDA and SQIVND (reference sequence). Trimming shortened V by 5 bases and J by 3 bases, and 14 bases separated the two germline ends. The CDR3 consists of 15 residues.

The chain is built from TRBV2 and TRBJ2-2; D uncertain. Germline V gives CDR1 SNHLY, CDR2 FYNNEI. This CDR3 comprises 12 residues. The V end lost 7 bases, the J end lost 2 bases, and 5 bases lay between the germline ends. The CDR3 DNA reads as TGTGCCAGCATTGGTAACACCGGGGAGCTGTTTTTT. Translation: CASIGNTGELFF.

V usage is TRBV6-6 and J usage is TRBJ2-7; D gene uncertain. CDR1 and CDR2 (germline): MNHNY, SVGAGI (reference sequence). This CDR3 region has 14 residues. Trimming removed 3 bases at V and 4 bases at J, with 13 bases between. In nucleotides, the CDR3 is TGTGCCAGCAGTTATTCCGGACCTTTTTACGAGCAGTACTTC. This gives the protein CASSYSGPFYEQYF.

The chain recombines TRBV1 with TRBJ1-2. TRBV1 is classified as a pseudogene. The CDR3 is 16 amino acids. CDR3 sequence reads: CTSRRSRLCKTYGYTF. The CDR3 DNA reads TGCACCAGCAGACGCTCTCGTTTGTGCAAGACCTATGGCTACACCTTC.

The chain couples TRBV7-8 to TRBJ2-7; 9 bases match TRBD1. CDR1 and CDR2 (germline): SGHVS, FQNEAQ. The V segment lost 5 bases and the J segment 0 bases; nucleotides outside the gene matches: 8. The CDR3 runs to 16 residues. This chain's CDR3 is CASSDRTGVDSYEQYF. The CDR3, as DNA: TGTGCCAGCAGCGACCGGACAGGGGTTGACTCCTACGAGCAGTACTTC.

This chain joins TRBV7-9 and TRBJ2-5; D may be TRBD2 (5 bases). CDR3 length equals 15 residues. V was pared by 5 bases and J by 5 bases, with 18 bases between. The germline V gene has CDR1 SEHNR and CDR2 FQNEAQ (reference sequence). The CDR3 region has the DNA TGTGCCAGCAGCACCTCCCAGGATAGCGCGGAGACCCAGTACTTC. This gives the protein CASSTSQDSAETQYF. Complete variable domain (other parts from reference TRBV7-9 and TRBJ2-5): DTGVSQNPRHKITKRGQNVTFRCDPISEHNRLYWYRQTLGQGPEFLTYFQNEAQLEKSRLLSDRFSAERPKGSFSTLEIQRTEQGDSAMYLCASSTSQDSAETQYFGPGTRLLVL.

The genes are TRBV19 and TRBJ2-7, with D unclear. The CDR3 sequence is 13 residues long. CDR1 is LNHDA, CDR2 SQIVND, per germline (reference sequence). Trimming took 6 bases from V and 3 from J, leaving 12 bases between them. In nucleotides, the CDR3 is TGTGCCAGTAGCCTGAGCCTCCACTACGAGCAGTACTTC. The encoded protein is CASSLSLHYEQYF.

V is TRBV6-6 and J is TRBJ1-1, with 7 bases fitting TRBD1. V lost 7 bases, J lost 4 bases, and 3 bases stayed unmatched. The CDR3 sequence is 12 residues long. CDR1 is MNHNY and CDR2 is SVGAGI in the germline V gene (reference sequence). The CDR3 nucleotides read TGTGCCAGCACCGAGGGGGCCACTGAAGCTTTCTTT. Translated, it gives CASTEGATEAFF.

The CDR3 sequence is CSVEGGLAGGLFYNEQFF. DNA of the CDR3: TGCAGCGTTGAAGGAGGACTAGCGGGAGGCCTCTTCTACAATGAGCAGTTCTTC. The V and J genes are TRBV29-1 and TRBJ2-1; 14 positions match TRBD2. Per germline, CDR1 SQVTM and CDR2 ANQGSEA. The ends lost 1 base at V and 3 bases at J; junction bases unmatched: 8. The CDR3 runs to 18 residues.

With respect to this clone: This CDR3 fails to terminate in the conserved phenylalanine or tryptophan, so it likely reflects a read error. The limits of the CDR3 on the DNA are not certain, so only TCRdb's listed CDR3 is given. CDR3: CASSQPGN. The J gene is TRBJ1-5, the V gene TRBV4-3. Germline values: CDR1 LGHNA, CDR2 YSLEER. The CDR3 region is 8 residues in length, termini included.

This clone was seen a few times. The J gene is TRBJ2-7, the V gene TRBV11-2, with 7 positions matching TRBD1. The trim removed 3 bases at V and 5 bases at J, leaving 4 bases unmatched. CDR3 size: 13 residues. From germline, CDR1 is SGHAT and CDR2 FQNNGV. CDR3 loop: CASSFSGGHEQYF. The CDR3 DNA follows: TGTGCCAGCAGCTTCTCAGGGGGACACGAGCAGTACTTC.

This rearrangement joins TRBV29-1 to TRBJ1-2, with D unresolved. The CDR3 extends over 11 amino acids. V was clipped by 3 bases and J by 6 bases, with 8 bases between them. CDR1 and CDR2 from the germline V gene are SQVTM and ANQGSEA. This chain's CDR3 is CSVDASDGYTF. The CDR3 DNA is TGCAGCGTTGATGCGTCCGATGGCTACACCTTC.

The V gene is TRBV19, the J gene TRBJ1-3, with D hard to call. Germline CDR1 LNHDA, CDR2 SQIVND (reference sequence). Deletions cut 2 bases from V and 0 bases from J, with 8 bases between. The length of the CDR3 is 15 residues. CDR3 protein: CASSILKSSGNTIYF. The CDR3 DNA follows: TGTGCCAGTAGTATATTGAAGAGCTCTGGAAACACCATATATTTT.

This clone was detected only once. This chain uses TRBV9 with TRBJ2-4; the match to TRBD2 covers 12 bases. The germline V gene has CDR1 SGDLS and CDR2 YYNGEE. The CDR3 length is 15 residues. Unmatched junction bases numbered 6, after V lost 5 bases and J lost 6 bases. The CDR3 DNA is TGTGCCAGCAGTCTAGCGGGGGGGGCCGGAAACATTCAGTACTTC. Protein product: CASSLAGGAGNIQYF. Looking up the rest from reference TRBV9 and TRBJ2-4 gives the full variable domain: DSGVTQTPKHLITATGQRVTLRCSPRSGDLSVYWYQQSLDQGLQFLIQYYNGEERAKGNILERFSAQQFPDLHSELNLSSLELGDSALYFCASSLAGGAGNIQYFGAGTRLSVL.